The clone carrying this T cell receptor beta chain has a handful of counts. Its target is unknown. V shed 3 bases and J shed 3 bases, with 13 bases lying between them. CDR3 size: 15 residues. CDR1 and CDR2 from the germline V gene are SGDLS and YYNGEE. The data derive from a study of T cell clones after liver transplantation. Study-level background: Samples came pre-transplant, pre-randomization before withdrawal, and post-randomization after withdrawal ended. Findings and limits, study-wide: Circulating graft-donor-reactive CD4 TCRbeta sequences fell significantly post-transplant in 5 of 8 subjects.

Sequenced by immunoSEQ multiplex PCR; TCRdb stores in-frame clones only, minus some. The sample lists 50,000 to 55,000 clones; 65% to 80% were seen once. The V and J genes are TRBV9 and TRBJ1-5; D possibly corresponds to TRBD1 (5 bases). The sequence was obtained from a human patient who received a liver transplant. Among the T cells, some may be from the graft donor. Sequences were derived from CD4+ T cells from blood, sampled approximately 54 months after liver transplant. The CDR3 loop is CASSGDPGYNQPQHF. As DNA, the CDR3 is TGTGCCAGCAGCGGGGATCCAGGGTACAATCAGCCCCAGCATTTT.